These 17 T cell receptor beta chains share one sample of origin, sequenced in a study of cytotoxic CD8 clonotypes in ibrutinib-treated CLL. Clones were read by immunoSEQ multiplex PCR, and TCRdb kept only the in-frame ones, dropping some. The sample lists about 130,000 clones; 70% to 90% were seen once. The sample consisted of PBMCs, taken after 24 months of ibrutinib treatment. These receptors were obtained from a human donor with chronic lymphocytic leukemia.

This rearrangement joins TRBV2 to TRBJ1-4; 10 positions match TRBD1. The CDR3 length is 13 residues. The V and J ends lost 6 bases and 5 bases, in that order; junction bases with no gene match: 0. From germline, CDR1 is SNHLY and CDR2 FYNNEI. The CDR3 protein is CASRGQGNEKLFF. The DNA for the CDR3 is TGTGCCAGCAGGGGACAGGGGAATGAAAAACTGTTTTTT.

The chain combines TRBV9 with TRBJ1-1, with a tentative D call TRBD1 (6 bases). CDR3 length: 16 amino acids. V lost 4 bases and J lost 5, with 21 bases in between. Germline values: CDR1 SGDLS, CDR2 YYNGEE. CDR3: CASSPRGGASRTEAFF. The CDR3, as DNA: TGTGCCAGCAGCCCCCGGGGGGGGGCGTCGCGGACTGAAGCTTTCTTT.

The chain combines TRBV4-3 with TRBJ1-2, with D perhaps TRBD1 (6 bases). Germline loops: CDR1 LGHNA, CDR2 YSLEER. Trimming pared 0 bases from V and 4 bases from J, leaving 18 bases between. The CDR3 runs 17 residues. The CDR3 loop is CASSQDSSRGQVYGYTF. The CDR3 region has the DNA TGCGCCAGCAGCCAAGATAGTTCGCGGGGGCAGGTCTATGGCTACACCTTC.

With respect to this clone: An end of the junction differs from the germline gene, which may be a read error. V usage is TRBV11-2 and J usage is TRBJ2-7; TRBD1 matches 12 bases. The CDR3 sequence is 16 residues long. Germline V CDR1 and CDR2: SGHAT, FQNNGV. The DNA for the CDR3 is TGCGCCAGCAGCCACTCGATCGGGACAGGGGGCGACGAGCAGTACTTC. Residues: CASSHSIGTGGDEQYF.

The CDR3 nucleotides read TGCGCCAGCAGCCAAACAGGGCCCAATCAGCCCCAGCATTTT. Protein product: CASSQTGPNQPQHF. The V and J genes are TRBV4-1 and TRBJ1-5; possibly TRBD1 for D (6 bases). The CDR3 runs to 14 residues. CDR1 MGHRA and CDR2 YSYEKL come from the germline V gene. The germline V and J ends were trimmed by 2 bases and 3 bases, with 8 bases remaining between them.

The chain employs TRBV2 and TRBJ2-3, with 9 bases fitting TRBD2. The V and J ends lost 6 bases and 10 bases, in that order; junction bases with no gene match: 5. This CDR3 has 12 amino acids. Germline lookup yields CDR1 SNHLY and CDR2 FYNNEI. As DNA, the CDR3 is TGTGCCAGCAGAACTACTAGCGGGTCGCAGTATTTT. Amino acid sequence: CASRTTSGSQYF.

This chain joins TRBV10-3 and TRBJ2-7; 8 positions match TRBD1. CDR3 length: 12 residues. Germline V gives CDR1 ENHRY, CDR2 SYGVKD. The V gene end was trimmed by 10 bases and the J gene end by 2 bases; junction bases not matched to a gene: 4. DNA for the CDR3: TGTGCCAGTTCGGACAGGGCCTACGAGCAGTACTTC. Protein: CASSDRAYEQYF.

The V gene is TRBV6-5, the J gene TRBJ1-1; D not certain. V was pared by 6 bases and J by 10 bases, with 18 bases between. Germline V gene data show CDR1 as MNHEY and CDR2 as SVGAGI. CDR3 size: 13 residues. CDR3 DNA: TGTGCCAGCAGACAAGACCTAGCACAACGAGCTTTCTTT. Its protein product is CASRQDLAQRAFF.

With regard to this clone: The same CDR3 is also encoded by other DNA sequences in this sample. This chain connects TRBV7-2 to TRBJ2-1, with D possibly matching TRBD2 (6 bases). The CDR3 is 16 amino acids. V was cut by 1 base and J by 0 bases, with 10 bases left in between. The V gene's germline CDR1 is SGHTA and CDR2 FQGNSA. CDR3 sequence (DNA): TGTGCCAGCAGCTTAGGCGGCGGGGTCTCCTACAATGAGCAGTTCTTC. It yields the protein CASSLGGGVSYNEQFF. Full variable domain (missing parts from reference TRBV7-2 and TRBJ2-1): GAGVSQSPSNKVTEKGKDVELRCDPISGHTALYWYRQSLGQGLEFLIYFQGNSAPDKSGLPSDRFSAERTGGSVSTLTIQRTQQEDSAVYLCASSLGGGVSYNEQFFGPGTRLTVL.

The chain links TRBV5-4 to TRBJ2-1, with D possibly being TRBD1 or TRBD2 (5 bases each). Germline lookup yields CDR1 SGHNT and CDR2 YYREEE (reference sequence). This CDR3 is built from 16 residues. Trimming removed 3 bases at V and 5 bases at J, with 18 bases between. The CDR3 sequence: CASSSGRDRFNNEQFF. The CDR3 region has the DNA TGTGCCAGCAGCTCTGGAAGGGACCGATTTAACAATGAGCAGTTCTTC.

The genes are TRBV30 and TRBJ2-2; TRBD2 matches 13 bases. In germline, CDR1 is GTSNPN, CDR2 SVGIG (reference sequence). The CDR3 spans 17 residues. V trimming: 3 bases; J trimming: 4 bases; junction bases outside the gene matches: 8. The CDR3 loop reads CAWRTGTSGVSTGELFF. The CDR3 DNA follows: TGTGCCTGGAGGACCGGGACTAGCGGGGTTTCCACCGGGGAGCTGTTTTTT.

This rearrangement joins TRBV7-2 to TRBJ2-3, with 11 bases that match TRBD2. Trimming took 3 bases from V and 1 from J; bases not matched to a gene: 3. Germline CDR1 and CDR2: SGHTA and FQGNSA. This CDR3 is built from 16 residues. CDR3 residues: CASSFSGGAGTDTQYF. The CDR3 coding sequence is TGTGCCAGCAGCTTTAGCGGGGGGGCTGGCACAGATACGCAGTATTTT.

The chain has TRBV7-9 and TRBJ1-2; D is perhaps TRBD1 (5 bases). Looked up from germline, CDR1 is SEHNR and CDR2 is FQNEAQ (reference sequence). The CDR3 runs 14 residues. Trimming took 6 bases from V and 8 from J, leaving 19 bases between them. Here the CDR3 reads CASRISPGRGGYTF. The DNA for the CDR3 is TGTGCCAGCAGGATATCCCCGGGACGAGGGGGCTACACCTTC.

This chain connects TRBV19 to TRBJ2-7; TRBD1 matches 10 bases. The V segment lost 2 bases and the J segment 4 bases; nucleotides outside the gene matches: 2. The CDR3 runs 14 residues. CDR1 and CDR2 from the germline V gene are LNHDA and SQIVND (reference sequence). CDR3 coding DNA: TGTGCCAGTAGTATAAGGGGACAGGGGTACGAGCAGTACTTC. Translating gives CASSIRGQGYEQYF.

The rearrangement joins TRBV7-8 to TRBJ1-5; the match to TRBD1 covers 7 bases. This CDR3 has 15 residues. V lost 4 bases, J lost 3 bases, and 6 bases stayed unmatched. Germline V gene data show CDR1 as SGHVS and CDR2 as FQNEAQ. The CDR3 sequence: CASSSGQVTNQPQHF. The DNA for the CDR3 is TGTGCCAGCAGCTCCGGACAGGTCACCAATCAGCCCCAGCATTTT. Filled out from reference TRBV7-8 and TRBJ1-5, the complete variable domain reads GAGVSQSPRYKVAKRGQDVALRCDPISGHVSLFWYQQALGQGPEFLTYFQNEAQLDKSGLPSDRFFAERPEGSVSTLKIQRTQQEDSAVYLCASSSGQVTNQPQHFGDGTRLSIL.

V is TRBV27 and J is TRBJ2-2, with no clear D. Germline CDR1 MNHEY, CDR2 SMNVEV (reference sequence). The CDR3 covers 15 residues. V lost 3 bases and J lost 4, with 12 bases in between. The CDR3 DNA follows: TGTGCCAGCAGTTTTACGGGTTTCGGCACCGGGGAGCTGTTTTTT. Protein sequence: CASSFTGFGTGELFF.

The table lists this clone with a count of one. CDR3 loop: CASSVSQMNTEAFF. The DNA for the CDR3 is TGTGCCAGCAGTGTCAGTCAGATGAACACTGAAGCTTTCTTT. The chain carries TRBV2 and TRBJ1-1, with D unresolved. Germline-derived CDR1 and CDR2 are SNHLY and FYNNEI. This CDR3 is built from 14 residues. Trimming took 4 bases from V and 0 from J, leaving 9 bases between them.